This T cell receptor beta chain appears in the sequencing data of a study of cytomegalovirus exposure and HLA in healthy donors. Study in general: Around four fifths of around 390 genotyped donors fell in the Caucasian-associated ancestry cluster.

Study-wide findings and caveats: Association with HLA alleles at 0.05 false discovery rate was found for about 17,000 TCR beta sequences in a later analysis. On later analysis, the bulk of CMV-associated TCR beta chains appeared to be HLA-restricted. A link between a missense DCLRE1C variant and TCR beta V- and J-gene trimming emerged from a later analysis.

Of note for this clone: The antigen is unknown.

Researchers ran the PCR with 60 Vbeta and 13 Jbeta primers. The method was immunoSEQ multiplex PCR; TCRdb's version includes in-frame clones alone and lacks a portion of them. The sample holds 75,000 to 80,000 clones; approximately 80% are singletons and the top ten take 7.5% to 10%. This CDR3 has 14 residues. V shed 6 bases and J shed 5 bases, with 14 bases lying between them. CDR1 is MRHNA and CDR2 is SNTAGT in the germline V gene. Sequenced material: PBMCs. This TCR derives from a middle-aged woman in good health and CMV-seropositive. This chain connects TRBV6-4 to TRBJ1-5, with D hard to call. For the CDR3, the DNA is TGTGCCAGCAGGAGGGAACGACGGTATCAGCCCCAGCATTTT. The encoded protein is CASRRERRYQPQHF.